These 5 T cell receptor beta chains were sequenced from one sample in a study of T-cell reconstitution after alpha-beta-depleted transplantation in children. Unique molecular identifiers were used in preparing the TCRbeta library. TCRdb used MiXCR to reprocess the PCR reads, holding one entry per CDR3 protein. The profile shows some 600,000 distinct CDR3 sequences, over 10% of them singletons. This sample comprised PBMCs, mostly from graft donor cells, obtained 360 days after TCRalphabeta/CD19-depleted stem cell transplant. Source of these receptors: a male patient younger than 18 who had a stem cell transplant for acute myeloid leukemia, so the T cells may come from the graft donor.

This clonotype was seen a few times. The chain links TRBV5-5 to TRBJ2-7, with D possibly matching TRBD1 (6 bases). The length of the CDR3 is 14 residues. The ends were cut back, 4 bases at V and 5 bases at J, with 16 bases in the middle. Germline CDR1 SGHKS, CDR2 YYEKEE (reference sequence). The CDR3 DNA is TGTGCCAGCAGCATGATCTGGGGGCGCGACGAGCAGTACTTC. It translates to CASSMIWGRDEQYF.

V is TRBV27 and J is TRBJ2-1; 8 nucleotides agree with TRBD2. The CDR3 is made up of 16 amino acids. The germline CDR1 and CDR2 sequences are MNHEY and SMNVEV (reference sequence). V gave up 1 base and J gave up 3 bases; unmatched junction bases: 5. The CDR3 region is CASSLWATSGYNEQFF. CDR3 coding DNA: TGTGCCAGCAGTTTATGGGCAACTAGCGGCTACAATGAGCAGTTCTTC.

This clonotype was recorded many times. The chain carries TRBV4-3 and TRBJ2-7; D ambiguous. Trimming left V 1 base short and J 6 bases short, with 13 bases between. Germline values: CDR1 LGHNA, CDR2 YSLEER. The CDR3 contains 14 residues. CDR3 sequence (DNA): TGCGCCAGCAGCCAAGTGTTATGGGGTCGCGAGCAGTACTTC. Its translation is CASSQVLWGREQYF.

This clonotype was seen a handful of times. The CDR3: CASEDLGAGRYNEQFF. As DNA, the CDR3 is TGTGCCAGTGAGGACTTAGGCGCGGGACGGTACAATGAGCAGTTCTTC. The chain links TRBV2 to TRBJ2-1, with a weak D call TRBD2 (6 bases). V was cut by 9 bases and J by 4 bases, with 22 bases left in between. From germline, CDR1 is SNHLY and CDR2 FYNNEI. This CDR3 is 16 amino acids long.

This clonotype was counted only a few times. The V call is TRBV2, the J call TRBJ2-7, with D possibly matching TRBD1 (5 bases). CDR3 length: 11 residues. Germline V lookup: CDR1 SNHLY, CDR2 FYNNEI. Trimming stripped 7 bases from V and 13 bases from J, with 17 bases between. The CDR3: CASIGMDTLYF. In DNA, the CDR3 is TGTGCCAGCATAGGTATGGACACTCTCTACTTC.